This entry describes one T cell receptor (beta chain). Its cognate antigen is unknown. The data were obtained in a study of OX40 agonist ivuxolimab in advanced cancers. In the study overall: Dose-escalation patients were diagnosed with hepatocellular carcinoma, melanoma, renal cell cancer or head and neck cancer.

Assay used: immunoSEQ multiplex PCR; TCRdb lists only in-frame clones, some missing. The top ten clones hold 2% to 3% of a sample with over 60,000 clones, more than 65% of them seen once. Notes on the study in general: Relative to CD4+, CD8+ T cells held more expanded clones on average.

Germline assignment: CDR1 SGHDT and CDR2 YYEEEE. Trimming removed 4 bases at V and 4 bases at J, with 20 bases between. The CDR3 consists of 16 residues. V usage is TRBV5-6 and J usage is TRBJ1-2; D not resolved. The starting material was CD4+ or CD8+ T cells sorted from blood, obtained in a trial of the OX40 agonist ivuxolimab. The receptor's source is an adult with an advanced solid tumor such as melanoma, head and neck, liver or kidney cancer. The CDR3 DNA is TGTGCCAGCAGCGGACTCACGTCGGGTCTCTCCTATGGCTACACCTTC. It codes for CASSGLTSGLSYGYTF.